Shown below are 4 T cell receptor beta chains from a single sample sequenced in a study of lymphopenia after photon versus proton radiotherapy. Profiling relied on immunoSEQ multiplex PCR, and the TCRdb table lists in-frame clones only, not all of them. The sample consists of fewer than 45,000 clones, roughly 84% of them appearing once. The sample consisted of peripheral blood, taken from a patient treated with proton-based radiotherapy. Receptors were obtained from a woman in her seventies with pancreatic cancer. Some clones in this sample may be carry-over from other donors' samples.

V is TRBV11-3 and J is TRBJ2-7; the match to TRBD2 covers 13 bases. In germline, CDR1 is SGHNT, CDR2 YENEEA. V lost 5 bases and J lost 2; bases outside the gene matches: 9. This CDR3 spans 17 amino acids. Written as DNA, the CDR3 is TGTGCCAGCAGCCTGGGGACTAGCGGGACTATACCCTACGAGCAGTACTTC. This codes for CASSLGTSGTIPYEQYF.

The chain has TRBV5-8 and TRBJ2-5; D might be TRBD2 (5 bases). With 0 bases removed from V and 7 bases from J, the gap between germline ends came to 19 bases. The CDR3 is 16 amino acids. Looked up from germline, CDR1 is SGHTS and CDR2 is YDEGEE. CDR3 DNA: TGTGCCAGCAGCTTGGCCTTTCATCGCGGGTTGGGGACCCAGTACTTC. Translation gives CASSLAFHRGLGTQYF.

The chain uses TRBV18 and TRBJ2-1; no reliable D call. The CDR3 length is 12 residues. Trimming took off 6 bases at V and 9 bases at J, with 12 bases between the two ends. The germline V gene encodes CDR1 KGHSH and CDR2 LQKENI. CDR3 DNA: TGTGCCAGCTCCCTCGATGTAAGTGAGCAGTTCTTC. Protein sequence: CASSLDVSEQFF.

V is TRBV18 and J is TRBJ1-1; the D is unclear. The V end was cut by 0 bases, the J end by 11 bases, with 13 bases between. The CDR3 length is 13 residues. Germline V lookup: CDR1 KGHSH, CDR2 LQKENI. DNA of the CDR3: TGTGCCAGCTCACCACCCCCACCAGGTGGCGCTTTCTTT. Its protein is CASSPPPPGGAFF.